Sequencing of this T cell receptor (beta chain) was carried out in a study of OX40 agonist ivuxolimab in advanced cancers. Study summary: Dose-escalation patients suffered from hepatocellular carcinoma, melanoma, renal cell or head and neck cancer.

V gave up 3 bases and J gave up 8 bases, with 11 bases separating them. Germline V lookup: CDR1 MNHEY, CDR2 SMNVEV (reference sequence). The CDR3 extends over 13 amino acids. Libraries were prepared by immunoSEQ multiplex PCR; TCRdb keeps only in-frame clonotypes and omits some of them. The sample records about 21,000 clones, about 85% being singletons. The TCR comes from an adult with an advanced solid tumor such as melanoma, head and neck, liver or kidney cancer. The chain carries TRBV27 and TRBJ1-5; D ambiguous. Sequenced here: CD4+ or CD8+ T cells sorted from blood, sampled in a trial of the OX40 agonist ivuxolimab. CDR3 residues: CASSLSREKPQHF. CDR3 DNA sequence: TGTGCCAGCAGTTTGTCTAGGGAGAAGCCCCAGCATTTT.